The 22 T cell receptor beta chains below were found in one sample sequenced in a study of ipilimumab plus nivolumab after autologous stem cell transplantation. The protocol was immunoSEQ multiplex PCR, while the TCRdb copy is restricted to in-frame clones and leaves out a portion. The sample yields over 10,000 clones, roughly 75% seen once. The sample in question was PBMCs, obtained in a trial of ipilimumab plus nivolumab as post-transplant consolidation. The receptors come from a male donor with multiple myeloma.

V gene TRBV7-2 combines with J gene TRBJ2-7, with D perhaps TRBD1 (5 bases). There are 15 residues in the CDR3. The germline V gene encodes CDR1 SGHTA and CDR2 FQGNSA. The V gene lost 1 base and the J gene lost 3 bases, with 13 bases spanning the gap. CDR3 DNA: TGTGCCAGCAGCTTAGATCGGTCTAGGGGCTACGAGCAGTACTTC. The encoded protein is CASSLDRSRGYEQYF.

In its sample, this clone was seen a few times. The CDR3 spells CASSVDGEQPQHF. The CDR3 nucleotides read TGTGCCAGCAGCGTAGATGGGGAACAGCCCCAGCATTTT. V usage is TRBV9 and J usage is TRBJ1-5; D ambiguous. The V end was cut by 0 bases, the J end by 7 bases, with 8 bases between. The CDR3 consists of 13 residues. Looked up from germline, CDR1 is SGDLS and CDR2 is YYNGEE.

The chain is built from TRBV5-1 and TRBJ2-7; D might be TRBD2 (6 bases). The germline V gene encodes CDR1 SGHRS and CDR2 YFSETQ. Trimming shortened V by 3 bases and J by 6 bases, and 22 bases separated the two germline ends. The CDR3 has 16 amino acids. Written as DNA, the CDR3 is TGCGCCAGCAGCTCGGACCCCGGGGTAGCGGCCCTCGAGCAGTACTTC. Amino acid sequence: CASSSDPGVAALEQYF.

This clone was recorded a few times. The rearrangement links TRBV19 to TRBJ1-4; D might be TRBD1 (5 bases). The CDR3 runs to 12 residues. In germline, CDR1 is LNHDA, CDR2 SQIVND (reference sequence). Trimming shortened V by 8 bases and J by 5 bases, and 9 bases separated the two germline ends. CDR3 loop: CASRSGNEKLFF. As DNA, the CDR3 is TGTGCCAGTCGATCAGGGAATGAAAAACTGTTTTTT. The variable domain in full, with the rest retrieved from reference TRBV19 and TRBJ1-4, is DGGITQSPKYLFRKEGQNVTLSCEQNLNHDAMYWYRQDPGQGLRLIYYSQIVNDFQKGDIAEGYSVSREKKESFPLTVTSAQKNPTAFYLCASRSGNEKLFFGSGTQLSVL.

This sequence joins TRBV5-6 and TRBJ2-7; 7 nucleotides line up with TRBD1. The CDR3 runs 14 residues. J was trimmed by 2 bases and V by 1 base; bases with no gene match: 3. Germline loops: CDR1 SGHDT, CDR2 YYEEEE. CDR3 in DNA: TGTGCCAGCAGCTTGCTCGGGACAGCCTACGAGCAGTACTTC. Amino acids: CASSLLGTAYEQYF.

DNA for the CDR3: TGTGCCAGCAGTTACTCCGGGCAGGGGAGTCAGCCCCAGCATTTT. Amino acid sequence: CASSYSGQGSQPQHF. The chain recombines TRBV6-6 with TRBJ1-5, with a tentative D call TRBD1 (6 bases). Deletions cut 0 bases from V and 6 bases from J, with 12 bases between. There are 15 residues in the CDR3. The germline gives CDR1 MNHNY, CDR2 SVGAGI (reference sequence).

The rearrangement uses TRBV6-1 and TRBJ1-1; the D is unclear. Germline assignment: CDR1 MNHNS and CDR2 SASEGT. The V end was cut by 1 base, the J end by 0 bases, with 6 bases between. This CDR3 is built from 14 residues. CDR3 region: CASSEVPVNTEAFF. The CDR3 DNA reads as TGTGCCAGCAGTGAAGTCCCTGTGAACACTGAAGCTTTCTTT.

The rearrangement links TRBV19 to TRBJ2-1; D ambiguous. V lost 4 bases to trimming and J lost 4 bases, with 5 bases between them. Germline CDR1 and CDR2: LNHDA and SQIVND (reference sequence). The CDR3 sequence is 12 residues long. CDR3: CASSNSYNEQFF. CDR3 bases: TGTGCCAGTAGTAACTCTTACAATGAGCAGTTCTTC.

This sequence joins TRBV7-1 and TRBJ1-1; D perhaps matches TRBD1 (5 bases). TRBV7-1 is sorted into the ORF group, with uncertain function. Deletions cut 8 bases from V and 6 bases from J, with 13 bases between. The CDR3 spans 12 residues. For the CDR3, the DNA is TGTGCCAGCCAAGGGCTGGGGGCTGAAGCTTTCTTT. It specifies CASQGLGAEAFF.

The rearrangement uses TRBV7-3 and TRBJ2-1; 7 nucleotides line up with TRBD2. V lost 3 bases, J lost 9 bases, and 11 bases stayed unmatched. This CDR3 comprises 15 residues. From germline, CDR1 is SGHTA and CDR2 FQGTGA. CDR3 region: CASSLNYIAGGEQFF. DNA of the CDR3: TGTGCCAGCAGCTTGAATTACATAGCGGGTGGTGAGCAGTTCTTC.

This clone was recorded once. V is TRBV30 and J is TRBJ1-3; no firm D call. The ends were cut back, 6 bases at V and 1 base at J, with 13 bases in the middle. Per the germline V gene, CDR1 is GTSNPN and CDR2 is SVGIG (reference sequence). CDR3 length: 14 residues. The CDR3 DNA sequence: TGTGCCTGCAAGGAGAGAGGGTCTGGAAACACCATATATTTT. It codes for CACKERGSGNTIYF.

The chain has TRBV30 and TRBJ2-1; D ambiguous. V was cut by 1 base and J by 4 bases, with 5 bases left in between. Germline-derived CDR1 and CDR2 are GTSNPN and SVGIG (reference sequence). CDR3 length: 12 residues. This CDR3 reads CAWSARYNEQFF. In nucleotides, the CDR3 is TGTGCCTGGAGTGCCAGGTACAATGAGCAGTTCTTC.

V and J are TRBV30 and TRBJ2-3, with D possibly being TRBD1 (5 bases). The CDR3 is 12 residues long. The V end lost 4 bases, the J end lost 3 bases, and 8 bases lay between the germline ends. CDR1 GTSNPN and CDR2 SVGIG come from the germline V gene (reference sequence). CDR3 nucleotides: TGTGCCTGGACAGGGCTGACAGATACGCAGTATTTT. This codes for CAWTGLTDTQYF.

This clone was seen once. The chain employs TRBV7-2 and TRBJ1-3, with 7 bases lining up with TRBD1. Germline values: CDR1 SGHTA, CDR2 FQGNSA. There are 15 residues in the CDR3. Unmatched junction bases numbered 5, after V lost 2 bases and J lost 4 bases. For the CDR3, the DNA is TGTGCCAGCAGCTTACGAACAGGGGAAGGAAACACCATATATTTT. Its protein product is CASSLRTGEGNTIYF.

Here the CDR3 DNA reads TGTGCCAGTAGTCTCCAGGGGGGTACGCAGTATTTT. Its protein is CASSLQGGTQYF. The rearrangement joins TRBV19 to TRBJ2-3; D is possibly TRBD1 (7 bases). V shed 5 bases and J shed 8 bases, with 11 bases lying between them. Germline CDR1 and CDR2: LNHDA and SQIVND (reference sequence). This CDR3 comprises 12 residues.

The V and J genes are TRBV5-1 and TRBJ2-5, with TRBD2 identical over 11 bases. Germline values: CDR1 SGHRS, CDR2 YFSETQ. CDR3 length: 17 residues. V shed 4 bases, J shed 5 bases, and the junction held 13 bases outside the gene matches. The CDR3 spells CASSPPVAGGPLETQYF. The DNA for the CDR3 is TGCGCCAGCAGCCCGCCGGTAGCGGGGGGGCCGTTGGAGACCCAGTACTTC. The variable domain in full, completed from reference TRBV5-1 and TRBJ2-5, reads KAGVTQTPRYLIKTRGQQVTLSCSPISGHRSVSWYQQTPGQGLQFLFEYFSETQRNKGNFPGRFSGRQFSNSRSEMNVSTLELGDSALYLCASSPPVAGGPLETQYFGPGTRLLVL.

The rearrangement uses TRBV5-1 and TRBJ2-5; the match to TRBD2 covers 11 bases. Germline-derived CDR1 and CDR2 are SGHRS and YFSETQ. The CDR3 contains 16 residues. The V and J ends lost 3 bases and 5 bases, in that order; junction bases with no gene match: 9. The CDR3 loop reads CASSYGTSGVGETQYF. The CDR3 DNA is TGCGCCAGCAGCTATGGGACTAGCGGCGTGGGGGAGACCCAGTACTTC.

The gene calls are TRBV2 and TRBJ2-3; no clear D. V dropped 2 bases and J dropped 4 bases, with 4 bases sitting between them. This CDR3 comprises 12 residues. Looked up from germline, CDR1 is SNHLY and CDR2 is FYNNEI. CDR3 protein: CASSEIPDTQYF. CDR3 nucleotide sequence: TGTGCCAGCAGTGAAATACCAGATACGCAGTATTTT.

V gene TRBV6-1 combines with J gene TRBJ1-1, with D unresolved. This CDR3 is 11 amino acids long. V lost 8 bases to trimming and J lost 6 bases, with 10 bases between them. The germline gives CDR1 MNHNS, CDR2 SASEGT. CDR3 residues: CASGRISEAFF. DNA of the CDR3: TGTGCCAGCGGGCGAATCTCTGAAGCTTTCTTT.

This chain joins TRBV28 and TRBJ1-1; D gene uncertain. V lost 2 bases, J lost 1 base, and 2 bases lay in between. The CDR3 runs 12 residues. Looked up from germline, CDR1 is MDHEN and CDR2 is SYDVKM. This CDR3 is CASSLRNTEAFF. Here the CDR3 DNA reads TGTGCCAGCAGTTTAAGGAACACTGAAGCTTTCTTT. The full variable domain, in which reference TRBV28 and TRBJ1-1 provide the parts outside the CDR3, is DVKVTQSSRYLVKRTGEKVFLECVQDMDHENMFWYRQDPGLGLRLIYFSYDVKMKEKGDIPEGYSVSREKKERFSLILESASTNQTSMYLCASSLRNTEAFFGQGTRLTVV.

This chain joins TRBV4-2 and TRBJ1-5, with 8 bases lining up with TRBD1. V gave up 1 base and J gave up 2 bases; unmatched junction bases: 7. The CDR3 has 17 residues. The V gene's germline CDR1 is LGHNA and CDR2 YNFKEQ. CDR3 amino acids: CASSQGTGNWGNQPQHF. In DNA form, the CDR3 reads TGTGCCAGCAGCCAAGGGACAGGGAATTGGGGCAATCAGCCCCAGCATTTT.

The V and J genes are TRBV29-1 and TRBJ2-3; TRBD2 matches at 9 bases. Unmatched junction bases numbered 7, after V lost 2 bases and J lost 4 bases. This CDR3 has 15 amino acids. The V gene's germline CDR1 is SQVTM and CDR2 ANQGSEA. CDR3 sequence reads: CSVERGTSNADTQYF. The CDR3 bases are TGCAGCGTTGAACGGGGGACTAGCAACGCAGATACGCAGTATTTT.